A selection of T cell receptor beta chains follows, all from one sample in a study of blood T cell repertoires in COVID-19. Using immunoSEQ multiplex PCR, the repertoire was profiled, and TCRdb retains in-frame clones only, with some absent. The repertoire consists of about 330,000 clones, with 85% to 90% occurring once and the leading ten covering 3% to 4%. Material: peripheral blood. The receptors originated from a woman aged 50 to 60 with active or convalescent COVID-19. Each CDR3 is given with its conserved first and last residue. Each record gives: V gene, J gene, D gene, clone size, CDR3 DNA, CDR3 protein. A D gene is named only where the DNA matches it firmly. The listing skips clone size in some rows; elsewhere it reads once, few, many or a size class.

TRBV27	TRBJ1-5	-	once	TGTGCCAGCAGCCTCGGCAGGTTCAATCAGCCCCAGCATTTT	CASSLGRFNQPQHF
TRBV28	TRBJ2-3	-	-	TGTGCCAGCAGTTCTCCCTCCACAGATACGCAGTATTTT	CASSSPSTDTQYF
TRBV2	TRBJ2-7	TRBD2	-	TGTGCCAGCAGGGGCGGGGGACTAGCGGGCTACGAGCAGTACTTC	CASRGGGLAGYEQYF
TRBV18	TRBJ2-3	-	-	TGTGCCAGCTCATCTCAAACCAGGGGCAGGGGCACAGATACGCAGTATTTT	CASSSQTRGRGTDTQYF
TRBV6-2/TRBV6-3	TRBJ1-5	-	-	TGTGCCAGCAGTGATACAGGGTTTAGCAATCAGCCCCAGCATTTT	CASSDTGFSNQPQHF
TRBV28	TRBJ2-7	-	-	TGTGCCAGCAGTGGTGCGTCGACGAGGAGCTCCTACGAGCAGTACTTC	CASSGASTRSSYEQYF
TRBV12-3/TRBV12-4	TRBJ1-1	TRBD1	-	TGTGCCAGCAGACTCGAGGGGGCTAGAGCTTTCTTT	CASRLEGARAFF
TRBV4-3	TRBJ2-6	-	-	TGCGCCAGCAGCCAAGAAATCCCCTGGGCACCGAGGAGGGCGGCCAACGTCCTGACTTTC	CASSQEIPWAPRRAANVLTF
TRBV14	TRBJ2-2	TRBD1	-	TGTGCCAGCAGTCGACTGACAGGGACCGGGGAGCTGTTTTTT	CASSRLTGTGELFF
TRBV6-6	TRBJ1-4	-	few	TGTGCCAGCAGTTACGACGGCAGACACAATGAAAAACTGTTTTTT	CASSYDGRHNEKLFF
TRBV19	TRBJ2-3	-	-	TGTGCCAGTAGTATGGTCGCGGGGCACACAGATACGCAGTATTTT	CASSMVAGHTDTQYF
TRBV27	TRBJ1-1	TRBD1	-	TGTGCCAGCAGTCCCAGGGACAGGTCTATGAACACTGAAGCTTTCTTT	CASSPRDRSMNTEAFF
TRBV4-1	TRBJ1-1	-	-	TGCGCCAGCAGCCATTGGCTTTCAGCGATGAACACTGAAGCTTTCTTT	CASSHWLSAMNTEAFF
TRBV28	TRBJ1-5	TRBD1	-	TGTGCCAGCAGGGGGGACAGGGTGAGGGGTCAGCCCCAGCATTTT	CASRGDRVRGQPQHF
TRBV30	TRBJ1-5	-	-	TGTGCCTGGAGTGATGGGCAGGGCGGTCAGCCCCAGCATTTT	CAWSDGQGGQPQHF
TRBV5-5	TRBJ2-1	TRBD1	once	TGTGCCAGCAGCTGGGACAGTGCCCTCTCCTACAATGAGCAGTTCTTC	CASSWDSALSYNEQFF
TRBV7-2	TRBJ2-5	TRBD2	-	TGTGCCAGCAGCTTAGCAGGGCGGGGGGGCAGAGAGACCCAGTACTTC	CASSLAGRGGRETQYF
TRBV28	TRBJ1-1	TRBD1	-	TGTGCCAGCAAAGGGGGCTTAAACACTGAAGCTTTCTTT	CASKGGLNTEAFF
TRBV10-3	TRBJ1-5	TRBD1	-	TGTGCCTCAACTGGGACAGGCCCCAATCAGCCCCAGCATTTT	CASTGTGPNQPQHF
TRBV19	TRBJ2-6	-	-	TGTGCCAGTACCTCAGAGGGTCCCTCTGGGGCCAACGTCCTGACTTTC	CASTSEGPSGANVLTF
TRBV28	TRBJ1-5	-	-	TGTGCCAGCAACTATCAGCCCCAGCATTTT	CASNYQPQHF
TRBV28	TRBJ1-2	-	-	TGTGCCAGCAACGACCGGGGGGCGAGGGGCTACACCTTC	CASNDRGARGYTF
TRBV9	TRBJ2-1	-	-	TGTGCCAGCAGCGTAGGGGTCAAAAGGGGGAACAATGAGCAGTTCTTC	CASSVGVKRGNNEQFF
TRBV27	TRBJ2-1	-	medium-sized	TGTGCCAGCAGCACAGGGACAAGCAATGAGCAGTTCTTC	CASSTGTSNEQFF
TRBV6-2/TRBV6-3	TRBJ1-1	-	-	TGTGCCAGCACCCCCGGGGGGTGGGGCACTGAAGCTTTCTTT	CASTPGGWGTEAFF